This is a list of T cell receptor beta chains from one sample in a study of beta chain features in type 1 diabetes. This table comes from immunoSEQ multiplex PCR, and its TCRdb copy is limited to in-frame clones, with some not included. The sample contains some 250,000 clones, roughly 10% of which appear only once. The source material was naive CD4+ T cells from blood. The receptors shown here come from a man younger than 45 with type 1 diabetes. Both conserved end residues are part of each CDR3. D genes are given only for firm matches. Size is stated for part of the rows, as once, few or many counts, or as a class when the clone is expanded.

j_gene: TRBJ2-1; v_gene: TRBV10-3; abundance: few; d_gene: TRBD1; CDR3aa: CAISGGDRTLNEQFF; CDR3nt: TGTGCCATCAGTGGGGGGGACAGGACCCTCAATGAGCAGTTCTTC
j_gene: TRBJ2-2; v_gene: TRBV9; abundance: NA; d_gene: TRBD1; CDR3aa: CASSITGTGGYTGELFF; CDR3nt: TGTGCCAGCAGTATTACCGGGACAGGGGGCTACACCGGGGAGCTGTTTTTT
j_gene: TRBJ1-1; v_gene: TRBV7-9; abundance: few; d_gene: NA; CDR3aa: CASSSAASTEAFF; CDR3nt: TGTGCCAGCAGCTCCGCGGCGAGTACTGAAGCTTTCTTT
j_gene: TRBJ1-6; v_gene: TRBV6-6; abundance: few; d_gene: TRBD1; CDR3aa: CASSQGTGESSPLHF; CDR3nt: TGTGCCAGCAGCCAAGGGACAGGGGAGAGTTCACCCCTCCACTTT
j_gene: TRBJ1-2; v_gene: TRBV28; abundance: few; d_gene: TRBD1; CDR3aa: CASSPDRAGGYTF; CDR3nt: TGTGCCAGCAGTCCGGACAGGGCGGGAGGCTACACCTTC
j_gene: TRBJ1-1; v_gene: TRBV30; abundance: NA; d_gene: NA; CDR3aa: CAWSVAHEAFF; CDR3nt: TGTGCCTGGAGTGTGGCCCATGAAGCTTTCTTT
j_gene: TRBJ1-1; v_gene: TRBV9; abundance: few; d_gene: NA; CDR3aa: CASSVGQVDTEAFF; CDR3nt: TGTGCCAGCAGCGTAGGACAGGTGGACACTGAAGCTTTCTTT
j_gene: TRBJ2-5; v_gene: TRBV4-1; abundance: few; d_gene: NA; CDR3aa: CASSRDRSETQYF; CDR3nt: TGCGCCAGCAGCCGAGACAGGTCAGAGACCCAGTACTTC
j_gene: TRBJ2-1; v_gene: TRBV6-4; abundance: NA; d_gene: TRBD1; CDR3aa: CASSDGTGSYNEQFF; CDR3nt: TGTGCCAGCAGTGACGGGACAGGCTCCTACAATGAGCAGTTCTTC
j_gene: TRBJ1-5; v_gene: TRBV2; abundance: few; d_gene: NA; CDR3aa: CASRKLGRRGDPQHF; CDR3nt: TGTGCCAGCCGGAAGTTGGGGCGTCGGGGGGATCCCCAGCATTTT
j_gene: TRBJ2-1; v_gene: TRBV15; abundance: NA; d_gene: NA; CDR3aa: CATSPSRGRVNEQFF; CDR3nt: TGTGCCACCAGCCCGAGCAGGGGTAGAGTCAATGAGCAGTTCTTC
j_gene: TRBJ1-2; v_gene: TRBV5-1; abundance: NA; d_gene: TRBD1; CDR3aa: CASSLQGGDGYTF; CDR3nt: TGCGCCAGCAGCTTACAGGGGGGCGATGGCTACACCTTC
j_gene: TRBJ1-1; v_gene: TRBV18; abundance: NA; d_gene: TRBD1; CDR3aa: CASYQSTGDTEAFF; CDR3nt: TGTGCCAGTTATCAATCTACAGGGGACACTGAAGCTTTCTTT
j_gene: TRBJ2-3; v_gene: TRBV5-4; abundance: few; d_gene: TRBD2; CDR3aa: CASSERGVVTDTQYF; CDR3nt: TGTGCCAGCAGCGAGCGGGGGGTCGTCACAGATACGCAGTATTTT
j_gene: TRBJ2-1; v_gene: TRBV9; abundance: few; d_gene: NA; CDR3aa: CASSGLASYEQFF; CDR3nt: TGTGCCAGCAGCGGTCTAGCGTCTTACGAGCAGTTCTTC
j_gene: TRBJ2-3; v_gene: TRBV7-9; abundance: NA; d_gene: NA; CDR3aa: CASSGTSHTQYF; CDR3nt: TGTGCCAGCAGCGGCACTAGTCATACGCAGTATTTT
j_gene: TRBJ1-2; v_gene: TRBV25-1; abundance: few; d_gene: TRBD1; CDR3aa: CASSPGGTNYGYTF; CDR3nt: TGTGCCAGCAGTCCAGGGGGGACTAACTATGGCTACACCTTC
j_gene: TRBJ2-1; v_gene: TRBV5-1; abundance: few; d_gene: TRBD1; CDR3aa: CASSGGQVYNEQFF; CDR3nt: TGCGCCAGCAGCGGGGGACAGGTCTACAATGAGCAGTTCTTC
j_gene: TRBJ2-7; v_gene: TRBV5-1; abundance: NA; d_gene: NA; CDR3aa: CASSLRTTDYEQYF; CDR3nt: TGCGCCAGCAGCTTGAGGACTACAGACTACGAGCAGTACTTC
j_gene: TRBJ1-5; v_gene: TRBV15; abundance: NA; d_gene: TRBD1; CDR3aa: CATSRLGGQGANQPQHF; CDR3nt: TGTGCCACCAGCAGATTAGGGGGACAGGGGGCGAATCAGCCCCAGCATTTT
j_gene: TRBJ2-5; v_gene: TRBV5-4; abundance: NA; d_gene: TRBD1; CDR3aa: CASSSTNRGRETQYF; CDR3nt: TGTGCCAGCAGCTCTACTAACAGGGGGCGAGAGACCCAGTACTTC
j_gene: TRBJ2-7; v_gene: TRBV7-9; abundance: few; d_gene: NA; CDR3aa: CASSLGLDEQYF; CDR3nt: TGTGCCAGCAGCTTGGGGCTCGACGAGCAGTACTTC
j_gene: TRBJ2-5; v_gene: TRBV28; abundance: NA; d_gene: TRBD2; CDR3aa: CASTFSGGAWETQYF; CDR3nt: TGTGCCAGCACCTTTAGCGGGGGGGCCTGGGAGACCCAGTACTTC
j_gene: TRBJ1-4; v_gene: TRBV5-6; abundance: few; d_gene: TRBD1; CDR3aa: CASSSLTGPREKLFF; CDR3nt: TGTGCCAGCAGCTCCCTGACAGGGCCACGAGAAAAACTGTTTTTT
j_gene: TRBJ2-2; v_gene: TRBV6-5; abundance: NA; d_gene: NA; CDR3aa: CASTPSGYTGELFF; CDR3nt: TGTGCCAGCACACCCTCAGGGTACACCGGGGAGCTGTTTTTT
j_gene: TRBJ2-1; v_gene: TRBV6-5; abundance: NA; d_gene: NA; CDR3aa: CASSYQGGKNEQFF; CDR3nt: TGTGCCAGCAGTTACCAAGGAGGAAAGAATGAGCAGTTCTTC
j_gene: TRBJ2-7; v_gene: TRBV6-5; abundance: few; d_gene: TRBD1; CDR3aa: CASSPGDRGDEQYF; CDR3nt: TGTGCCAGCAGTCCTGGGGACAGGGGGGACGAGCAGTACTTC
j_gene: TRBJ2-2; v_gene: TRBV29-1; abundance: NA; d_gene: NA; CDR3aa: CSDLPGSGDTGELFF; CDR3nt: TGCAGCGATCTACCGGGCTCCGGGGACACCGGGGAGCTGTTTTTT
j_gene: TRBJ1-1; v_gene: TRBV9; abundance: NA; d_gene: NA; CDR3aa: CASSIQRNTEAFF; CDR3nt: TGTGCCAGCAGCATACAGAGGAACACTGAAGCTTTCTTT
j_gene: TRBJ2-1; v_gene: TRBV7-3; abundance: NA; d_gene: NA; CDR3aa: CASSLGRGAYEQFF; CDR3nt: TGTGCCAGCAGCTTAGGTCGGGGGGCCTATGAGCAGTTCTTC
j_gene: TRBJ2-5; v_gene: TRBV19; abundance: NA; d_gene: NA; CDR3aa: CASSIPGGEETQYF; CDR3nt: TGTGCCAGTAGTATTCCAGGAGGAGAAGAGACCCAGTACTTC
j_gene: TRBJ1-1; v_gene: TRBV11-2; abundance: NA; d_gene: NA; CDR3aa: CASSLVPQSRAFF; CDR3nt: TGTGCCAGCAGCTTAGTTCCCCAGTCTCGCGCTTTCTTT
j_gene: TRBJ2-7; v_gene: TRBV18; abundance: few; d_gene: TRBD1; CDR3aa: CASSPYRDRGREQYF; CDR3nt: TGTGCCAGCTCACCTTACCGGGACAGGGGGCGCGAGCAGTACTTC
j_gene: TRBJ2-3; v_gene: TRBV19; abundance: NA; d_gene: NA; CDR3aa: CASSSLGHSTDTQYF; CDR3nt: TGTGCCAGTAGTAGTCTTGGACACTCAACAGATACGCAGTATTTT
j_gene: TRBJ1-2; v_gene: TRBV7-3; abundance: NA; d_gene: NA; CDR3aa: CASSPTGSPNYGYTF; CDR3nt: TGTGCCAGCAGCCCTACAGGGAGCCCTAACTATGGCTACACCTTC
j_gene: TRBJ1-1; v_gene: TRBV15; abundance: few; d_gene: TRBD1; CDR3aa: CATSRGTGGTEAFF; CDR3nt: TGTGCCACCAGCAGAGGGACAGGGGGAACTGAAGCTTTCTTT
j_gene: TRBJ2-3; v_gene: TRBV7-9; abundance: few; d_gene: TRBD2; CDR3aa: CASSLAAGGPGATDTQYF; CDR3nt: TGTGCCAGCAGCTTAGCAGCGGGGGGTCCCGGAGCCACAGATACGCAGTATTTT
j_gene: TRBJ2-5; v_gene: TRBV18; abundance: NA; d_gene: NA; CDR3aa: CASSPGFGETQYF; CDR3nt: TGTGCCAGCTCACCCGGGTTTGGAGAGACCCAGTACTTC
j_gene: TRBJ1-2; v_gene: TRBV7-9; abundance: NA; d_gene: TRBD1; CDR3aa: CASSLAAWDRENGYTF; CDR3nt: TGTGCCAGCAGCTTAGCGGCCTGGGACAGGGAAAATGGCTACACCTTC
j_gene: TRBJ2-7; v_gene: TRBV18; abundance: NA; d_gene: NA; CDR3aa: CASSPVRDSYEQYF; CDR3nt: TGTGCCAGCTCACCTGTCCGGGATTCCTACGAGCAGTACTTC
j_gene: TRBJ1-1; v_gene: TRBV18; abundance: NA; d_gene: NA; CDR3aa: CASSNGQNTEAFF; CDR3nt: TGTGCCAGCTCTAACGGACAGAACACTGAAGCTTTCTTT
j_gene: TRBJ2-5; v_gene: TRBV20-1; abundance: few; d_gene: TRBD1; CDR3aa: CSADREETQYF; CDR3nt: TGCAGTGCCGACAGGGAAGAGACCCAGTACTTC
j_gene: TRBJ1-6; v_gene: TRBV5-6; abundance: few; d_gene: TRBD1; CDR3aa: CASSPGTGSSPLHF; CDR3nt: TGTGCCAGCAGCCCCGGGACAGGGTCTTCACCCCTCCACTTT
j_gene: TRBJ2-5; v_gene: TRBV30; abundance: NA; d_gene: NA; CDR3aa: CAWSPLETQYF; CDR3nt: TGTGCCTGGAGCCCCCTCGAGACCCAGTACTTC
j_gene: TRBJ1-6; v_gene: TRBV7-9; abundance: few; d_gene: TRBD1; CDR3aa: CASSFPGGRQGGNSPLHF; CDR3nt: TGTGCCAGCAGCTTCCCTGGAGGCAGACAGGGAGGAAATTCACCCCTCCACTTT
j_gene: TRBJ1-2; v_gene: TRBV4-2; abundance: NA; d_gene: NA; CDR3aa: CASSQEAGYGYTF; CDR3nt: TGTGCCAGCAGCCAAGAGGCGGGTTATGGCTACACCTTC
j_gene: TRBJ2-1; v_gene: TRBV11-1; abundance: few; d_gene: TRBD2; CDR3aa: CASSHPPTTSDEQFF; CDR3nt: TGTGCCAGCAGCCACCCCCCTACTACTAGCGATGAGCAGTTCTTC
j_gene: TRBJ2-1; v_gene: TRBV2; abundance: NA; d_gene: TRBD1; CDR3aa: CASSEQGVGEQFF; CDR3nt: TGTGCCAGCAGTGAACAGGGGGTTGGGGAGCAGTTCTTC
j_gene: TRBJ2-1; v_gene: TRBV2; abundance: few; d_gene: NA; CDR3aa: CASKARGGNNEQFF; CDR3nt: TGTGCCAGCAAGGCTCGGGGAGGAAACAATGAGCAGTTCTTC
j_gene: TRBJ1-1; v_gene: TRBV30; abundance: NA; d_gene: NA; CDR3aa: CAWSAGKYLF; CDR3nt: TGTGCCTGGAGTGCAGGGAAGTATCTCTTT
j_gene: TRBJ1-1; v_gene: TRBV19; abundance: NA; d_gene: TRBD1; CDR3aa: CASRADRMNTEAFF; CDR3nt: TGTGCCAGTAGGGCGGACAGGATGAACACTGAAGCTTTCTTT
j_gene: TRBJ1-1; v_gene: TRBV29-1; abundance: few; d_gene: NA; CDR3aa: CSVVGAATEAFF; CDR3nt: TGCAGCGTTGTTGGGGCAGCAACTGAAGCTTTCTTT
j_gene: TRBJ2-3; v_gene: TRBV10-3; abundance: few; d_gene: NA; CDR3aa: CANQGTDTQYF; CDR3nt: TGTGCCAACCAGGGCACAGATACGCAGTATTTT
j_gene: TRBJ2-7; v_gene: TRBV4-1; abundance: few; d_gene: TRBD1; CDR3aa: CASSQDLGTGNYEQYF; CDR3nt: TGCGCCAGCAGCCAAGATTTGGGGACAGGGAACTACGAGCAGTACTTC